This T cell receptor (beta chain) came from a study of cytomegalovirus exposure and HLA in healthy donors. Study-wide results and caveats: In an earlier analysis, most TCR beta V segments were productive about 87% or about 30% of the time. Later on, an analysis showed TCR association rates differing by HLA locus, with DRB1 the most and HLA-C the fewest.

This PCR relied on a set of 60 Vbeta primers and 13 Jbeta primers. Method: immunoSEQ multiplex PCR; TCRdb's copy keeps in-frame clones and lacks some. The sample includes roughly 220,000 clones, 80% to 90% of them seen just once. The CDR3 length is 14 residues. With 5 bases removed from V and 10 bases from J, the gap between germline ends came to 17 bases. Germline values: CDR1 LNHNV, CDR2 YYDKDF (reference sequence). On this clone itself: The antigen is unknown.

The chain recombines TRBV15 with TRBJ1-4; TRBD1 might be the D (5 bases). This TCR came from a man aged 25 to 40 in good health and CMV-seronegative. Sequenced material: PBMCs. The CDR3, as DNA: TGTGCCACCAGCTTGGTTGGGGGGTCCGCAAAACTGTTTTTT. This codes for CATSLVGGSAKLFF.